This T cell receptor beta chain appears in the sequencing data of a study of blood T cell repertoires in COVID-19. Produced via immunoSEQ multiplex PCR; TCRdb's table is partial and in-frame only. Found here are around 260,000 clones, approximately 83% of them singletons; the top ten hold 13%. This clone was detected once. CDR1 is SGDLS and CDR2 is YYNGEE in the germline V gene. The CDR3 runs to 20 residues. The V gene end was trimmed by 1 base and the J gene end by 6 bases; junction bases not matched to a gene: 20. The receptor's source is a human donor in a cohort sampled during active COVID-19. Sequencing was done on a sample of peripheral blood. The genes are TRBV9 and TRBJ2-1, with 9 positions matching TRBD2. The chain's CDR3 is CASSVMAEGSGSYRGNEQFF. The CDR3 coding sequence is TGTGCCAGCAGCGTAATGGCAGAGGGTAGCGGGAGTTACCGGGGCAATGAGCAGTTCTTC.